Sequencing of this T cell receptor (beta chain) was carried out in a study of PD-L1 blockade in urothelial cancer. About the study: Each patient had 0 to 3 earlier chemotherapy regimens.

Noted time point: peripheral blood 6 weeks after treatment start. Only in-frame clones appear in the TCRdb table, and some are missing; sequencing was by immunoSEQ multiplex PCR. The table has some 110,000 clones, more than 85% seen once. Germline CDR1 reads SQVTM; CDR2 reads ANQGSEA. This CDR3 comprises 14 residues. V was shortened by 4 bases and J by 2 bases, with 14 bases between the two germline ends. The chain uses TRBV29-1 and TRBJ1-2, with D possibly being TRBD1 (5 bases). Source: PBMCs, taken around atezolizumab (anti-PD-L1) treatment. This TCR came from a man in his sixties with urothelial cancer. The CDR3 loop is CSVVGGVANYGYTF. CDR3 nucleotide sequence: TGCAGCGTTGTAGGAGGGGTCGCAAACTATGGCTACACCTTC.